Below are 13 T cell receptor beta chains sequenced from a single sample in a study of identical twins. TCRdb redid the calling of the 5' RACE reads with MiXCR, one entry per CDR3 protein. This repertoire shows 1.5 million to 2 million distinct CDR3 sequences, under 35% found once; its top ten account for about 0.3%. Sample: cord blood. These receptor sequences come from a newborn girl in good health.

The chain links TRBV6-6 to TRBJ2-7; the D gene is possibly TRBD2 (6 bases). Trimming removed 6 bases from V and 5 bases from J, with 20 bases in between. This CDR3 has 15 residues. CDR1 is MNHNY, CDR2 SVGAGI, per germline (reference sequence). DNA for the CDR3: TGTGCCAGCAGGTCTGGGACTTCCCGCGGAAACGAGCAGTACTTC. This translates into CASRSGTSRGNEQYF.

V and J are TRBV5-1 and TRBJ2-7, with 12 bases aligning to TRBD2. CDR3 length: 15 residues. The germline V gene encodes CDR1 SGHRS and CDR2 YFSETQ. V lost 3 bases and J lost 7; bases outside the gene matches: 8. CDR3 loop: CASSWTSGAYNEQYF. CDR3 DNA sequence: TGCGCCAGCAGCTGGACTAGCGGGGCCTACAATGAGCAGTACTTC.

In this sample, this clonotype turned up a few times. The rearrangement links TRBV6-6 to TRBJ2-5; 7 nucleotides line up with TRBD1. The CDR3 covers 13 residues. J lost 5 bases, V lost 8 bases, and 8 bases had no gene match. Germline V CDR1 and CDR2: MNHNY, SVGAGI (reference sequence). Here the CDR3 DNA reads TGTGCCAGCGGACAGGAGAGATGGGAGACCCAGTACTTC. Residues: CASGQERWETQYF.

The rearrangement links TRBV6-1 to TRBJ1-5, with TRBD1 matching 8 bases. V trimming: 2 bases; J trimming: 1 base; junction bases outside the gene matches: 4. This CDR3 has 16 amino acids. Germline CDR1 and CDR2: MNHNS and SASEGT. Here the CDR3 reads CASSEFTGGSNQPQHF. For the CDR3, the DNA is TGTGCCAGCAGTGAATTTACAGGGGGAAGCAATCAGCCCCAGCATTTT.

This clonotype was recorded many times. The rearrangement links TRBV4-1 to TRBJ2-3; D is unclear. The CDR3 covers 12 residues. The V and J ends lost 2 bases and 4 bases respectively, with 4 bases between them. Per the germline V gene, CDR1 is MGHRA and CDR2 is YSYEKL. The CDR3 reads CASSQIADTQYF. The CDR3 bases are TGCGCCAGCAGCCAAATAGCAGATACGCAGTATTTT.

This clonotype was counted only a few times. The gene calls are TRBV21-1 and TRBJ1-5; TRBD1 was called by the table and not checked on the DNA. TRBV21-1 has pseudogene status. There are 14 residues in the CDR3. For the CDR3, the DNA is TGTGCCAGCAGCAACCGGGACAGCAATCAGCCCCAGCATTTT. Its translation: CASSNRDSNQPQHF.

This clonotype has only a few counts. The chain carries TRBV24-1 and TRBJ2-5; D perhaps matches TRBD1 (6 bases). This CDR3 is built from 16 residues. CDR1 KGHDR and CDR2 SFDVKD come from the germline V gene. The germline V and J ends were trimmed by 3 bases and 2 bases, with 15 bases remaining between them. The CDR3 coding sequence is TGTGCCACCAGTGATCCCTACAGGGAGACGCAAGAGACCCAGTACTTC. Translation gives CATSDPYRETQETQYF.

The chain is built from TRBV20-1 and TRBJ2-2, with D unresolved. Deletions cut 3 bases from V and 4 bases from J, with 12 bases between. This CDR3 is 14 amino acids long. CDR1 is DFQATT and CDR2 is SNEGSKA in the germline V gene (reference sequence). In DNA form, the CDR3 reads TGCAGTGCTAGGGTTGGGCAGTTCACCGGGGAGCTGTTTTTT. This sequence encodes CSARVGQFTGELFF.

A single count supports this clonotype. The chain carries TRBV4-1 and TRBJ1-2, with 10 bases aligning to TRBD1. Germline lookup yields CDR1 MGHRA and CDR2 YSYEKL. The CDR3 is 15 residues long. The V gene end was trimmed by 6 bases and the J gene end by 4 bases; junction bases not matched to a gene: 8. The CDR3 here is CASSGTGTGAYGYTF. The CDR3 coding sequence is TGCGCCAGCAGTGGTACCGGGACAGGGGCCTATGGCTACACCTTC.

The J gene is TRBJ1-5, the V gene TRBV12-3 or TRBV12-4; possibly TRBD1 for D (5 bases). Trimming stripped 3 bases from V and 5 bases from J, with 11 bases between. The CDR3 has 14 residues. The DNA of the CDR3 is TGTGCCAGCAGTTTGAAGGGGAGGGATCAGCCCCAGCATTTT. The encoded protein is CASSLKGRDQPQHF.

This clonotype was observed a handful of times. As DNA, the CDR3 is TGTGCCAGCAGCTTAAATCCCAGAGATCGTGGTGGCTACACCTTC. It translates to CASSLNPRDRGGYTF. The chain employs TRBV13 and TRBJ1-2; D is unresolved. CDR1 and CDR2 from the germline V gene are PRHDT and FYEKMQ (reference sequence). The CDR3 runs 15 residues. V lost 2 bases and J 7 bases, leaving 17 bases between the germline ends.

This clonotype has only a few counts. CDR3 amino acids: CASSQATGGTDTQYF. For the CDR3, the DNA is TGCGCCAGCAGCCAAGCCACAGGGGGCACAGATACGCAGTATTTT. The chain employs TRBV4-1 and TRBJ2-3; 7 nucleotides line up with TRBD1. CDR3 length equals 15 residues. After removal of 1 base from V and 1 base from J, the junction contained 2 bases not matched to a gene. CDR1 is MGHRA, CDR2 YSYEKL, per germline.

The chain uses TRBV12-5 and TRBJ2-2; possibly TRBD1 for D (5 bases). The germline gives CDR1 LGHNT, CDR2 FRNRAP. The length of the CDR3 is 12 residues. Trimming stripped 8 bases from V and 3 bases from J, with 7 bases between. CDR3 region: CASRGYTGELFF. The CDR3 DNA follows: TGTGCTAGTAGGGGCTACACCGGGGAGCTGTTTTTT. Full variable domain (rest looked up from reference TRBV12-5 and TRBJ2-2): DARVTQTPRHKVTEMGQEVTMRCQPILGHNTVFWYRQTMMQGLELLAYFRNRAPLDDSGMPKDRFSAEMPDATLATLKIQPSEPRDSAVYFCASRGYTGELFFGEGSRLTVL.